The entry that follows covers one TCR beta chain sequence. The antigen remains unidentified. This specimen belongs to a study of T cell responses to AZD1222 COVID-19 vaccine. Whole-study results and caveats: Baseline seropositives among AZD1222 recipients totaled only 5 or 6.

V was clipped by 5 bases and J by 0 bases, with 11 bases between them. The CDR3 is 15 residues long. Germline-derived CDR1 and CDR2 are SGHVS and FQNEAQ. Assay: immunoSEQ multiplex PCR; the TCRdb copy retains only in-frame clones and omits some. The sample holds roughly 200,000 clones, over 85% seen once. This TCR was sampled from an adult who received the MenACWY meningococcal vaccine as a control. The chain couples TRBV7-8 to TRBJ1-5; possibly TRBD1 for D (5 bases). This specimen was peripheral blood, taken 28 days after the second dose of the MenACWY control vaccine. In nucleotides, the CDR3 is TGTGCCAGCAGCCCAGGGACGGATAGCAATCAGCCCCAGCATTTT. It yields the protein CASSPGTDSNQPQHF.